These 23 T cell receptor beta chains were all obtained from the same sample, sequenced in a study of OX40 agonist ivuxolimab in advanced cancers. Only in-frame clones appear in the TCRdb table, and some are missing; sequencing was by immunoSEQ multiplex PCR. The sample contains roughly 28,000 clones, approximately 93% of which appear only once. Sequences were derived from CD4+ or CD8+ T cells sorted from blood, sampled in a trial of the OX40 agonist ivuxolimab. The source is an adult with an advanced solid tumor such as melanoma, head and neck, liver or kidney cancer.

DNA for the CDR3: TGTGCCAGCAGCCTTCTGGTTGGACCTGAAGCTTTCTTT. Its protein is CASSLLVGPEAFF. The chain links TRBV13 to TRBJ1-1; D unclear. V lost 5 bases and J lost 6, with 13 bases in between. CDR3 length: 13 residues. CDR1 and CDR2 from the germline V gene are PRHDT and FYEKMQ (reference sequence).

The CDR3 here is CASSLGAGEQFF. CDR3 bases: TGTGCCAGCAGCTTAGGGGCTGGTGAGCAGTTCTTC. The V and J genes are TRBV7-9 and TRBJ2-1; D is undetermined. Germline CDR1 and CDR2: SEHNR and FQNEAQ (reference sequence). Trimming stripped 1 base from V and 9 bases from J, with 7 bases between. The CDR3 loop spans 12 amino acids.

The gene calls are TRBV28 and TRBJ1-1, with TRBD1 matching 8 bases. CDR1 MDHEN and CDR2 SYDVKM come from the germline V gene. The CDR3 runs 15 residues. After removal of 3 bases from V and 3 bases from J, the junction contained 6 bases not matched to a gene. CDR3 coding DNA: TGTGCCAGCAGTTTCAGGGGGCTCAGAGACACTGAAGCTTTCTTT. Its translation is CASSFRGLRDTEAFF.

In this sample, this clone turned up once. The chain combines TRBV11-3 with TRBJ1-1; TRBD1 aligns across 9 bases. CDR1 SGHNT and CDR2 YENEEA come from the germline V gene. J lost 6 bases, V lost 3 bases, and 2 bases had no gene match. The CDR3 totals 13 residues. In DNA form, the CDR3 reads TGTGCCAGCAGCTTTACAGGGGGCTCTGAAGCTTTCTTT. Its protein is CASSFTGGSEAFF. Combining the CDR3 with reference TRBV11-3 and TRBJ1-1 gives the whole variable domain EAGVVQSPRYKIIEKKQPVAFWCNPISGHNTLYWYLQNLGQGPELLIRYENEEAVDDSQLPKDRFSAERLKGVDSTLKIQPAELGDSAVYLCASSFTGGSEAFFGQGTRLTVV.

This clone came up once. The J gene is TRBJ2-5, the V gene TRBV13; 7 bases map to TRBD2. J lost 0 bases, V lost 6 bases, and 7 bases had no gene match. The V gene's germline CDR1 is PRHDT and CDR2 FYEKMQ (reference sequence). This CDR3 is built from 15 residues. The CDR3: CASRGAGRYQETQYF. The CDR3 coding sequence is TGTGCCAGCAGGGGAGCGGGACGCTACCAAGAGACCCAGTACTTC. The whole variable domain, remainder taken from reference TRBV13 and TRBJ2-5, is AAGVIQSPRHLIKEKRETATLKCYPIPRHDTVYWYQQGPGQDPQFLISFYEKMQSDKGSIPDRFSAQQFSDYHSELNMSSLELGDSALYFCASRGAGRYQETQYFGPGTRLLVL.

This chain connects TRBV5-1 to TRBJ2-1; 8 bases are shared with TRBD2. The CDR3 has 15 residues. Germline V gene sequence: CDR1 SGHRS, CDR2 YFSETQ. Trimming took 0 bases from V and 8 from J; bases not matched to a gene: 7. CDR3: CASSLAPGLGDEQFF. In DNA form, the CDR3 reads TGCGCCAGCAGCTTGGCCCCGGGACTAGGTGATGAGCAGTTCTTC.

About this clone itself: One end of the junction fails to match germline, which may point to a read error. The rearrangement links TRBV7-8 to TRBJ2-7, with D maybe TRBD1 (5 bases). The CDR3 length is 15 residues. CDR1 SGHVS and CDR2 FQNEAQ come from the germline V gene. Here the CDR3 reads CASSWISLLGPETRF. The CDR3 nucleotides are TGTGCCAGCAGCTGGATTTCCCTTCTGGGGCCAGAAACCCGATTC.

The rearrangement joins TRBV18 to TRBJ1-2; 8 bases are a match to TRBD1. Unmatched junction bases numbered 9, after V lost 3 bases and J lost 0 bases. Germline values: CDR1 KGHSH, CDR2 LQKENI. The CDR3 totals 17 residues. The CDR3 protein is CASSPPGTGLPNYGYTF. DNA for the CDR3: TGTGCCAGCTCACCCCCCGGGACAGGACTTCCTAACTATGGCTACACCTTC.

The chain uses TRBV27 and TRBJ2-3; D is unresolved. This CDR3 comprises 12 residues. The germline V gene has CDR1 MNHEY and CDR2 SMNVEV (reference sequence). V lost 1 base and J 5 bases, leaving 4 bases between the germline ends. This chain's CDR3 is CASSLLGDTQYF. The CDR3 nucleotides are TGTGCCAGCAGTTTATTAGGAGATACGCAGTATTTT.

This chain's CDR3 is CSVDAQGTQYF. CDR3 sequence (DNA): TGCAGCGTTGACGCCCAGGGTACCCAGTACTTC. The gene calls are TRBV29-1 and TRBJ2-5; D is perhaps TRBD1 (5 bases). CDR1 and CDR2 (germline): SQVTM, ANQGSEA. This CDR3 is 11 amino acids long. V was pared by 3 bases and J by 8 bases, with 10 bases between.

V is TRBV9 and J is TRBJ2-3; 12 nucleotides match TRBD2. J gave up 7 bases and V 4 bases, and 10 bases lay outside the gene matches. The CDR3 runs to 16 residues. Germline-derived CDR1 and CDR2 are SGDLS and YYNGEE. The CDR3 is CASSPWTSGVQNTQYF. CDR3 sequence (DNA): TGTGCCAGCAGCCCTTGGACTAGCGGGGTCCAGAATACGCAGTATTTT.

The CDR3 DNA reads as TGTGCCAGCAGTGAGGGGAATTTCTATGGCTACACCTTC. It is translated as CASSEGNFYGYTF. The J gene is TRBJ1-2, the V gene TRBV2; D is ambiguous. In germline, CDR1 is SNHLY, CDR2 FYNNEI. The ends were cut back, 3 bases at V and 4 bases at J, with 9 bases in the middle. The CDR3 is 13 amino acids.

The J gene is TRBJ2-7, the V gene TRBV4-1, with D tentatively TRBD2 (5 bases). The CDR3 length is 13 residues. The ends were cut back, 4 bases at V and 3 bases at J, with 10 bases in the middle. Germline lookup yields CDR1 MGHRA and CDR2 YSYEKL. The CDR3, as DNA: TGCGCCAGCAGCCCCGGACGGGACTACGAGCAGTACTTC. Encoded protein: CASSPGRDYEQYF.

The chain recombines TRBV7-9 with TRBJ2-3; 7 bases are a match to TRBD1. Germline CDR1 and CDR2: SEHNR and FQNEAQ (reference sequence). The CDR3 sequence is 16 residues long. Trimming removed 7 bases from V and 2 bases from J; junction bases left unmatched: 12. For the CDR3, the DNA is TGTGCCAGCACCATTATTGGGGACAGCCCCACAGATACGCAGTATTTT. This gives the protein CASTIIGDSPTDTQYF. The variable domain in full, completed from reference TRBV7-9 and TRBJ2-3, reads DTGVSQNPRHKITKRGQNVTFRCDPISEHNRLYWYRQTLGQGPEFLTYFQNEAQLEKSRLLSDRFSAERPKGSFSTLEIQRTEQGDSAMYLCASTIIGDSPTDTQYFGPGTRLTVL.

The chain couples TRBV29-1 to TRBJ2-1, with a weak D call TRBD2 (5 bases). The germline V gene encodes CDR1 SQVTM and CDR2 ANQGSEA. V was shortened by 6 bases and J by 5 bases, with 8 bases between the two germline ends. The CDR3 runs to 11 residues. CDR3 sequence: CSVPGDNEQFF. DNA of the CDR3: TGCAGCGTCCCCGGGGACAATGAGCAGTTCTTC.

The chain carries TRBV30 and TRBJ1-6; D remains unclear. The CDR3 is made up of 17 amino acids. Trimming stripped 1 base from V and 5 bases from J, with 18 bases between. Germline CDR1 and CDR2: GTSNPN and SVGIG (reference sequence). The CDR3 region has the DNA TGTGCCTGGAGTGGAATTGGGGATCCCGGAGATAATTCACCCCTCCACTTT. Protein product: CAWSGIGDPGDNSPLHF.

This clone appeared once. The genes are TRBV7-2 and TRBJ2-6, with D uncertain. This CDR3 contains 18 residues. Germline V gene sequence: CDR1 SGHTA, CDR2 FQGNSA. V shed 2 bases and J shed 2 bases, with 16 bases lying between them. CDR3 sequence reads: CASSLSVRGWTGANVLTF. CDR3 nucleotides: TGTGCCAGCAGCTTAAGTGTACGAGGATGGACTGGGGCCAACGTCCTGACTTTC. Full variable domain (remainder filled in from reference TRBV7-2 and TRBJ2-6): GAGVSQSPSNKVTEKGKDVELRCDPISGHTALYWYRQSLGQGLEFLIYFQGNSAPDKSGLPSDRFSAERTGGSVSTLTIQRTQQEDSAVYLCASSLSVRGWTGANVLTFGAGSRLTVL.

The chain has TRBV27 and TRBJ1-1; 8 bases are a match to TRBD1. V dropped 7 bases and J dropped 0; count of bases not matched to a gene: 4. The CDR3 contains 14 residues. Germline lookup yields CDR1 MNHEY and CDR2 SMNVEV (reference sequence). The CDR3 region has the DNA TGTGCCAGCAAACCGGGACAGGTGAACACTGAAGCTTTCTTT. It yields the protein CASKPGQVNTEAFF.

The rearrangement joins TRBV7-9 to TRBJ2-7; TRBD1 might be the D (5 bases). The length of the CDR3 is 17 residues. Germline-derived CDR1 and CDR2 are SEHNR and FQNEAQ (reference sequence). The V and J ends lost 3 bases and 3 bases respectively, with 21 bases between them. The CDR3 here is CASSFFPRATGHYEQYF. Here the CDR3 DNA reads TGTGCCAGCAGCTTTTTTCCCAGGGCAACCGGACACTACGAGCAGTACTTC.

This clone is a singleton in its sample. The chain joins TRBV19 to TRBJ1-5; D remains unclear. Trimming removed 3 bases from V and 3 bases from J, with 3 bases in between. Germline V lookup: CDR1 LNHDA, CDR2 SQIVND (reference sequence). The CDR3 loop spans 12 amino acids. The CDR3 DNA reads as TGTGCCAGTAGTATCTCCAATCAGCCCCAGCATTTT. Encoded protein: CASSISNQPQHF.

The gene calls are TRBV11-2 and TRBJ2-5; D assignment may be TRBD1 or TRBD2 (5 bases each). CDR3 length: 15 residues. Trimming left V 2 bases short and J 2 bases short, with 12 bases between. Germline V lookup: CDR1 SGHAT, CDR2 FQNNGV. The CDR3 spells CASSLPGAGQETQYF. In nucleotides, the CDR3 is TGTGCCAGCAGCTTACCCGGGGCTGGGCAAGAGACCCAGTACTTC.

This chain uses TRBV27 with TRBJ1-5; D may be TRBD1 (6 bases). Germline V lookup: CDR1 MNHEY, CDR2 SMNVEV (reference sequence). V shed 3 bases and J shed 10 bases, with 19 bases lying between them. The CDR3 loop spans 15 amino acids. The CDR3 DNA is TGTGCCAGCAGTTTGTCGTATGGGGCAGGGGTTCCCCAGCATTTT. Translating it yields CASSLSYGAGVPQHF.

This CDR3 is CASSRTGGTGELFF. The DNA for the CDR3 is TGCGCCAGCAGTCGGACAGGGGGCACCGGGGAGCTGTTTTTT. V and J are TRBV10-1 and TRBJ2-2; TRBD1 matches 10 bases. Per germline, CDR1 WNHNN and CDR2 SYGVQD (reference sequence). Losses at the gene ends were 5 bases for V and 4 bases for J; bases not matched to a gene: 1. This CDR3 region has 14 residues.